This is a list of T cell receptor beta chains from one sample in a study of molecular identifiers for immune sequencing clone quantification. Each CDR3 protein is one row after TCRdb ran MiXCR on the PCR reads. Among 62,000 or so distinct CDR3 sequences listed, less than 20% were seen once. The specimen was naive CD8+ T cells from blood, with Jurkat cell RNA spiked in. Every receptor here comes from a human donor in good health. Some libraries in this study had Jurkat cell RNA spiked in. The conserved cysteine and the conserved F or W are not part of the CDR3 here. The D gene is left open where the match is weak. The size field is filled for only some rows; it gives once, few, many or a size class.

clone size	CDR3 length	V gene	D gene	J gene	CDR3 protein
many	12	TRBV5-5	TRBD1	TRBJ1-4	ASSWGQGREKLF
-	13	TRBV3-1	-	TRBJ1-3	ASSQDPGSGNAIY
many	15	TRBV5-4	-	TRBJ2-2	ASSPREGTANTGELF
few	13	TRBV27	TRBD1	TRBJ2-7	ASRIPGQGAYEQY
-	13	TRBV4-3	TRBD2	TRBJ2-7	ASSQEGSGSYEQY
-	12	TRBV4-3	TRBD1	TRBJ2-7	ASSQDRGGHEQY
many	14	TRBV4-2	TRBD1	TRBJ2-1	ASSFHQGAMGNEQF
medium-sized	14	TRBV20-1	-	TRBJ2-3	SARDLLSEFTDTQY
many	14	TRBV6-2/TRBV6-3	TRBD2	TRBJ2-3	ASSYGTSGITDTQY
few	13	TRBV5-5	TRBD1	TRBJ1-5	ASSLGQESNQPQH
-	15	TRBV4-2	-	TRBJ2-2	ASSQDRSGGKTGELF
many	16	TRBV27	TRBD1	TRBJ2-6	ASSSRTGELPGANVLT
few	12	TRBV11-2	-	TRBJ2-5	ASSPGAWQETQY
many	12	TRBV11-3	-	TRBJ2-2	ASSPIWDTGELF
many	12	TRBV19	-	TRBJ2-2	ASSIWTADGELF
many	18	TRBV7-9	TRBD2	TRBJ2-3	ASSDRTSGSGGISTDTQY
many	13	TRBV7-6	-	TRBJ2-1	ASSLARSSYNEQF
many	14	TRBV7-2	-	TRBJ2-5	ASSSAPDRGQETQY
many	17	TRBV20-1	TRBD2	TRBJ2-3	SARGYRLAGIASTDTQY
many	10	TRBV24-1	-	TRBJ2-1	ATSDFVNEQF
many	12	TRBV13	-	TRBJ2-5	ASSLGGVFETQY
many	16	TRBV12-3/TRBV12-4	TRBD2	TRBJ2-7	ASSLITSGIPRSYEQY
many	14	TRBV4-1	TRBD1	TRBJ1-1	ASSQRDRVLSTEAF
few	11	TRBV30	-	TRBJ1-1	AGRGGVFTEAF
many	14	TRBV19	TRBD2	TRBJ2-7	ASSISLAGARYEQY
many	12	TRBV28	-	TRBJ1-2	ASSFSGVYYGYT
-	11	TRBV11-2	TRBD1	TRBJ2-7	ASSTTGAYEQY
many	10	TRBV19	-	TRBJ2-7	ASSTPGYEQY
-	13	TRBV12-3/TRBV12-4	-	TRBJ1-1	ASSSEPLLTAEAF
-	12	TRBV7-6	-	TRBJ2-1	AGSLAQVTGEQF